This T cell receptor (beta chain) was profiled in a study of molecular identifiers for immune sequencing clone quantification. TCRdb processed the PCR reads anew with MiXCR; each CDR3 protein has one entry. The table shows hundreds of thousands of distinct CDR3 sequences, with about 22% occurring only once. About this clonotype: This may stem from a read error, because a much larger clone lies one nucleotide away.

This clonotype originated in a human donor in good health. Some libraries in this study had Jurkat cell RNA spiked in. Source material: naive CD8+ T cells from blood, with Jurkat cell RNA spiked in. Subset given: FACS-sorted CD8+CD4-CCR7+CD45RA+ naive T cells.

The CDR3 sequence is CASSCLAGTQYF. CDR3 nucleotide sequence: TGTGCCAGCAGTTGCCTCGCTGGTACGCAGTATTTT. This chain connects TRBV27 to TRBJ2-3; D remains unclear. V was clipped by 4 bases and J by 8 bases, with 10 bases between them. The germline V gene encodes CDR1 MNHEY and CDR2 SMNVEV (reference sequence). This CDR3 has 12 amino acids.